The 21 T cell receptor beta chains below all came from one sample that was sequenced in a study of human T cells and chemical hapten exposure. MiXCR, run by TCRdb on the RACE reads, gives a single entry per CDR3 protein. The table shows 110,000 to 150,000 distinct CDR3 sequences, with 10% to 15% occurring only once. As for time point: patch test 2, 6 weeks after DPC sensitization. Regarding treatment: therapeutic diphenylcyclopropenone sensitization with weekly scalp DPC. Here the sequenced sample was whole blood, taken in connection with sensitization to the hapten diphenylcyclopropenone (DPC). The receptors stem from a woman in her fifties or sixties with alopecia areata. Some clones in this sample may be carry-over from other donors' samples.

This clonotype was found a few times. The V gene is TRBV11-3, the J gene TRBJ1-1, with 10 bases aligning to TRBD1. Germline V gene lookup returns CDR1 SGHNT and CDR2 YENEEA. The CDR3 spans 15 residues. The trim removed 5 bases at V and 0 bases at J, leaving 3 bases unmatched. Written as DNA, the CDR3 is TGTGCCAGCAGCGGGACAGGGGCCATGAACACTGAAGCTTTCTTT. Translating gives CASSGTGAMNTEAFF.

The chain carries TRBV5-1 and TRBJ2-7; no definite D call. Germline values: CDR1 SGHRS, CDR2 YFSETQ. This CDR3 has 15 amino acids. V was pared by 0 bases and J by 5 bases, with 15 bases between. CDR3 sequence (DNA): TGCGCCAGCAGCTTGGAACCCACCGCCGTCCACGAGCAGTACTTC. As protein: CASSLEPTAVHEQYF.

This clonotype was found many times. The rearrangement links TRBV30 to TRBJ1-1, with 8 bases lining up with TRBD1. V shed 3 bases, J shed 1 base, and the junction held 7 bases outside the gene matches. The germline gives CDR1 GTSNPN, CDR2 SVGIG (reference sequence). This CDR3 region has 15 residues. CDR3 protein: CAWSRRGQANTEAFF. DNA of the CDR3: TGTGCCTGGAGCCGCCGGGGACAGGCGAACACTGAAGCTTTCTTT. The full variable domain, in which reference TRBV30 and TRBJ1-1 provide the parts outside the CDR3, is SQTIHQWPATLVQPVGSPLSLECTVEGTSNPNLYWYRQAAGRGLQLLFYSVGIGQISSEVPQNLSASRPQDRQFILSSKKLLLSDSGFYLCAWSRRGQANTEAFFGQGTRLTVV.

This clonotype was seen many times. In nucleotides, the CDR3 is TGTGCCAGCAGCTTAGGGGAGATGGAGACCCAGTACTTC. Protein sequence: CASSLGEMETQYF. The V call is TRBV11-2, the J call TRBJ2-5; possible D gene TRBD2, 5 bases. V was cut by 1 base and J by 5 bases, with 8 bases left in between. The CDR3 has 13 residues. The germline V gene encodes CDR1 SGHAT and CDR2 FQNNGV.

This chain uses TRBV21-1 with TRBJ2-6; the table assigns TRBD1, which was not confirmed against the DNA. TRBV21-1 is shown as a pseudogene. The CDR3 is 20 amino acids. CDR3 in DNA: TGTGCCAGCAGCAAAGCGCGGTCTACGGGACACCTCTCTGGGGCCAACGTCCTGACTTTC. Its translation is CASSKARSTGHLSGANVLTF.

The gene calls are TRBV20-1 and TRBJ2-3, with 9 bases aligning to TRBD2. The germline V gene has CDR1 DFQATT and CDR2 SNEGSKA (reference sequence). The CDR3 contains 15 residues. Trimming removed 6 bases from V and 0 bases from J; junction bases left unmatched: 7. The CDR3 nucleotides read TGCAGTGCCGACGGACTAGCGACTAGCACAGATACGCAGTATTTT. Its protein product is CSADGLATSTDTQYF.

In this sample, this clonotype turned up many times. The CDR3 here is CASSLGNRGYTF. The CDR3 nucleotides are TGTGCCAGCAGTCTAGGGAATCGTGGCTACACCTTC. V is TRBV12-3 or TRBV12-4 and J is TRBJ1-2; D unresolved. The CDR3 consists of 12 residues. V lost 5 bases and J lost 7, with 11 bases in between.

This clonotype appeared a few times. This chain joins TRBV5-1 and TRBJ1-2; D is unresolved. Germline CDR1 is SGHRS and CDR2 is YFSETQ. Trimming removed 3 bases at V and 5 bases at J, with 8 bases between. The CDR3 has 12 residues. CDR3 bases: TGCGCCAGCAGCTACTCACAGTATGGCTACACCTTC. It specifies CASSYSQYGYTF.

This clonotype was observed a handful of times. This chain links TRBV10-3 with TRBJ2-5; D may be TRBD1 or TRBD2 (5 bases each). The CDR3 contains 13 residues. Germline V gene sequence: CDR1 ENHRY, CDR2 SYGVKD. The V end lost 4 bases, the J end lost 1 base, and 7 bases lay between the germline ends. In DNA, the CDR3 is TGTGCCATCAGTGGGGGGACCCAAGAGACCCAGTACTTC. This encodes CAISGGTQETQYF.

This clonotype appeared a few times. The chain uses TRBV29-1 and TRBJ2-7; 7 bases map to TRBD2. Germline CDR1 is SQVTM and CDR2 is ANQGSEA. J lost 5 bases, V lost 4 bases, and 2 bases had no gene match. The CDR3 has 11 amino acids. The CDR3 nucleotides read TGCAGCGTTGCTAGCGGTAACGAGCAGTACTTC. Amino acids: CSVASGNEQYF.

This clonotype was seen more than once but under ten times. The J gene is TRBJ2-3, the V gene TRBV24-1; D is perhaps TRBD1 (7 bases). Germline assignment: CDR1 KGHDR and CDR2 SFDVKD. V lost 9 bases, J lost 5 bases, and 20 bases lay in between. CDR3 length: 15 amino acids. CDR3 in amino acids: CATATGRLVGDTQYF. CDR3 DNA: TGTGCCACCGCGACAGGGAGGTTGGTTGGAGATACGCAGTATTTT.

The sample holds a few counts of this clonotype. The chain links TRBV19 to TRBJ1-5; a possible D gene is TRBD1 (5 bases). The CDR3 runs 15 residues. The germline V and J ends were trimmed by 2 bases and 12 bases, with 20 bases remaining between them. Germline V lookup: CDR1 LNHDA, CDR2 SQIVND (reference sequence). The CDR3 nucleotides read TGTGCCAGTAGTATATGGGGGGATAGTATGACCGACCAGCATTTT. Protein sequence: CASSIWGDSMTDQHF.

This clonotype was observed at least ten times. The gene calls are TRBV19 and TRBJ1-2; perhaps TRBD1 as D (5 bases). V lost 7 bases and J lost 6, with 12 bases in between. The CDR3 spans 12 residues. Germline CDR1 LNHDA, CDR2 SQIVND (reference sequence). The CDR3 DNA sequence: TGTGCCAGTACAGGGTGGTCGGATGGCTACACCTTC. This encodes CASTGWSDGYTF.

Only a few counts were recorded for this clonotype. The chain recombines TRBV6-1 with TRBJ2-1, with 9 bases matching TRBD1. The ends lost 1 base at V and 12 bases at J; junction bases unmatched: 13. The CDR3 has 16 residues. Germline CDR1 and CDR2: MNHNS and SASEGT. The CDR3 is CASSEEFGQGTGGQFF. CDR3 DNA: TGTGCCAGCAGTGAAGAATTTGGACAGGGGACCGGGGGGCAGTTCTTC.

The gene calls are TRBV10-3 and TRBJ2-7; TRBD2 is a possible D gene (7 bases). V was trimmed by 6 bases and J by 5 bases, leaving 14 bases between them. There are 13 residues in the CDR3. Germline V gene data show CDR1 as ENHRY and CDR2 as SYGVKD. The CDR3 DNA reads as TGTGCCATCAGCTTAAAGGGGGGGAACGAGCAGTACTTC. This translates into CAISLKGGNEQYF.

There are a few counts of this clonotype. DNA for the CDR3: TGTGCCAGCAGCTTAGAACTCGGGGAAGAGACCCAGTACTTC. Amino acids: CASSLELGEETQYF. The rearrangement links TRBV11-2 to TRBJ2-5, with D possibly TRBD2 on 5 matching bases. The CDR3 is made up of 14 amino acids. The V gene lost 0 bases and the J gene lost 3 bases, with 8 bases spanning the gap. The germline V gene encodes CDR1 SGHAT and CDR2 FQNNGV.

This clonotype was seen many times. The chain has TRBV29-1 and TRBJ2-7, with D perhaps TRBD2 (6 bases). With 1 base removed from V and 0 bases from J, the gap between germline ends came to 13 bases. The germline CDR1 and CDR2 sequences are SQVTM and ANQGSEA. The CDR3 sequence is 15 residues long. The CDR3 bases are TGCAGCGTTGAAGGCTTAGCGGAGAGCTCCTACGAGCAGTACTTC. Amino acid sequence: CSVEGLAESSYEQYF.

This clonotype was picked up many times. The chain has TRBV19 and TRBJ2-7; D remains unclear. Germline CDR1 is LNHDA and CDR2 is SQIVND (reference sequence). V lost 4 bases and J 3 bases, leaving 10 bases between the germline ends. This CDR3 is 13 amino acids long. CDR3 residues: CASSTPNSYEQYF. CDR3 nucleotide sequence: TGTGCCAGTAGTACCCCGAACAGCTACGAGCAGTACTTC. Supplemented by reference TRBV19 and TRBJ2-7, the full variable domain reads DGGITQSPKYLFRKEGQNVTLSCEQNLNHDAMYWYRQDPGQGLRLIYYSQIVNDFQKGDIAEGYSVSREKKESFPLTVTSAQKNPTAFYLCASSTPNSYEQYFGPGTRLTVT.

This clonotype was recorded once. The chain recombines TRBV5-5 with TRBJ1-5; the D gene is possibly TRBD1 (5 bases). The CDR3 has 13 residues. Germline CDR1 SGHKS, CDR2 YYEKEE (reference sequence). V shed 0 bases and J shed 7 bases, with 8 bases lying between them. CDR3 bases: TGTGCCAGCAGCTTGGCAGGGTTCCAGCCCCAGCATTTT. It translates to CASSLAGFQPQHF.

The chain uses TRBV7-3 and TRBJ2-5; D gene uncertain. Per germline, CDR1 SGHTA and CDR2 FQGTGA. The CDR3 totals 14 residues. V was trimmed by 1 base and J by 5 bases, leaving 11 bases between them. CDR3 residues: CASSLNGHAETQYF. CDR3 nucleotide sequence: TGTGCCAGCAGCTTAAACGGTCACGCGGAGACCCAGTACTTC.

The rearrangement joins TRBV7-2 to TRBJ2-7; D gene ambiguous. The germline V gene has CDR1 SGHTA and CDR2 FQGNSA. This CDR3 is 14 amino acids long. Between the trimmed V and J ends, which lost 5 bases and 3 bases, there was a span of 14 bases. CDR3 sequence reads: CASSPRAMLYEQYF. The CDR3 nucleotides read TGTGCCAGCAGCCCTCGGGCTATGCTCTACGAGCAGTACTTC.